Below are 27 T cell receptor beta chains sequenced from a single sample in a study of cytomegalovirus exposure and HLA in healthy donors. A multiplex PCR was run with 60 Vbeta primers and 13 Jbeta primers. TCRdb keeps only in-frame clones here, not all; method: immunoSEQ multiplex PCR. This sample carries over 150,000 clones, over 65% of them seen once, and the ten largest clones take roughly 2%. Sequences were obtained from PBMCs. All receptors come from a man aged 30 to 39 in good health and CMV-seronegative.

This rearrangement joins TRBV25-1 to TRBJ1-1; 8 nucleotides agree with TRBD1. V gave up 6 bases and J gave up 4 bases; unmatched junction bases: 4. The CDR3 has 13 amino acids. CDR1 MGHDK and CDR2 SYGVNS come from the germline V gene. This chain's CDR3 is CASRQGDGTEAFF. The CDR3, as DNA: TGTGCCAGCAGACAGGGGGACGGCACTGAAGCTTTCTTT.

The chain recombines TRBV15 with TRBJ2-5; 10 bases fit TRBD2. CDR1 is LNHNV and CDR2 is YYDKDF in the germline V gene (reference sequence). This CDR3 contains 17 residues. Trimming removed 3 bases from V and 1 base from J; junction bases left unmatched: 8. CDR3 nucleotide sequence: TGTGCCACCAGCAGGTCCGGGACTAGCGAGATCCAAGAGACCCAGTACTTC. Translated, it gives CATSRSGTSEIQETQYF.

CDR3 loop: CASLTGEAGANVLTF. The CDR3 coding sequence is TGTGCCAGTTTGACAGGGGAAGCTGGGGCCAACGTCCTGACTTTC. The genes are TRBV2 and TRBJ2-6; 8 nucleotides align to TRBD1. This CDR3 contains 15 residues. Germline loops: CDR1 SNHLY, CDR2 FYNNEI. V was pared by 9 bases and J by 2 bases, with 6 bases of the junction left unmatched.

Turning to this clone: Its ends do not fully match the called genes, so a read error is possible. This chain joins TRBV4-1 and TRBJ1-5, with 10 bases matching TRBD1. CDR1 and CDR2 (germline): MGHRA, YSYEKL. CDR3 length equals 15 residues. CDR3 DNA sequence: TGCGCCAGCAGCCAAGATGGGGACAGGGGTCAGCCCCAGAATTTT. This encodes CASSQDGDRGQPQNF.

This chain connects TRBV19 to TRBJ1-3; D gene unclear. Per germline, CDR1 LNHDA and CDR2 SQIVND (reference sequence). Trimming pared 3 bases from V and 0 bases from J, leaving 6 bases between. The CDR3 contains 14 residues. CDR3 sequence: CASSIGVSGNTIYF. The DNA of the CDR3 is TGTGCCAGTAGTATCGGGGTCTCTGGAAACACCATATATTTT.

The chain uses TRBV6-5 and TRBJ2-2; 8 bases fit TRBD2. There are 15 residues in the CDR3. Unmatched junction bases numbered 6, after V lost 6 bases and J lost 3 bases. Looked up from germline, CDR1 is MNHEY and CDR2 is SVGAGI. This CDR3 is CASRSAGGYTGELFF. CDR3 bases: TGTGCCAGCAGGTCGGCGGGGGGTTACACCGGGGAGCTGTTTTTT.

This clone was detected once. CDR3: CASSSGGQITEAFF. DNA for the CDR3: TGTGCCAGCAGCTCGGGGGGGCAGATAACTGAAGCTTTCTTT. The rearrangement joins TRBV7-2 to TRBJ1-1, with TRBD1 as a possible D gene (6 bases). This CDR3 comprises 14 residues. CDR1 and CDR2 (germline): SGHTA, FQGNSA. Trimming removed 4 bases from V and 5 bases from J, with 14 bases in between.

This chain joins TRBV30 and TRBJ2-6, with 9 positions matching TRBD1. Germline CDR1 and CDR2: GTSNPN and SVGIG (reference sequence). V lost 2 bases to trimming and J lost 0 bases; unmatched junction nucleotides: 8. This CDR3 spans 18 amino acids. The CDR3: CAWSYGGQGFSGANVLTF. In DNA, the CDR3 is TGTGCCTGGAGTTACGGGGGACAGGGTTTCTCTGGGGCCAACGTCCTGACTTTC.

The rearrangement links TRBV28 to TRBJ2-7, with D possibly being TRBD1 (6 bases). V dropped 3 bases and J dropped 6 bases, with 6 bases sitting between them. The CDR3 runs to 11 residues. Germline V gene sequence: CDR1 MDHEN, CDR2 SYDVKM. CDR3 bases: TGTGCCAGCAGTTTCAGGGGCGAGCAGTACTTC. It yields the protein CASSFRGEQYF.

Points on this clone: This same CDR3 is encoded by further DNA sequences in the sample. The rearrangement links TRBV5-4 to TRBJ1-2; no clear D. The CDR3 sequence is 13 residues long. Germline assignment: CDR1 SGHNT and CDR2 YYREEE (reference sequence). Trimming took off 0 bases at V and 2 bases at J, with 5 bases between the two ends. CDR3 DNA: TGTGCCAGCAGCTTGGACAAAAACTATGGCTACACCTTC. Translation gives CASSLDKNYGYTF.

In this sample, this clone turned up a few times. The V and J genes are TRBV11-3 and TRBJ1-5; 9 nucleotides align to TRBD1. Per germline, CDR1 SGHNT and CDR2 YENEEA. The J segment lost 1 base and the V segment lost 5 bases, leaving 15 bases of the junction unmatched. The CDR3 extends over 19 amino acids. This chain's CDR3 is CASSAKDRGPGCSNQPQHF. Here the CDR3 DNA reads TGTGCCAGCAGCGCCAAGGACAGGGGACCCGGTTGCAGCAATCAGCCCCAGCATTTT.

The chain couples TRBV7-9 to TRBJ1-2; 7 bases agree with TRBD1. Germline V gene sequence: CDR1 SEHNR, CDR2 FQNEAQ (reference sequence). This CDR3 has 15 amino acids. The V segment lost 1 base and the J segment 0 bases; nucleotides outside the gene matches: 2. CDR3 region: CASSLGQGANYGYTF. The DNA for the CDR3 is TGTGCCAGCAGCTTAGGACAGGGAGCTAACTATGGCTACACCTTC.

The table lists this clone with a few counts. The rearrangement uses TRBV6-1 and TRBJ2-5; 13 bases map to TRBD2. The tail of the sequence fits TRBJ2-7 better, so the J call may be wrong. The CDR3 runs 15 residues. Germline V gene lookup returns CDR1 MNHNS and CDR2 SASEGT. CDR3 region: CASSPTSGGANEQYF. CDR3 DNA: TGTGCCAGCAGTCCCACTAGCGGGGGGGCCAACGAGCAGTACTTC.

The J gene is TRBJ2-4, the V gene TRBV30, with TRBD2 matching over 11 bases. CDR3 size: 17 residues. Germline values: CDR1 GTSNPN, CDR2 SVGIG (reference sequence). V trimming: 0 bases; J trimming: 10 bases; junction bases outside the gene matches: 14. The CDR3 DNA is TGTGCCTGGAGTGTAGGTCGGACTAGCGGGTACCGAGGAATTCAGTACTTC. Protein: CAWSVGRTSGYRGIQYF.

The gene calls are TRBV7-3 and TRBJ2-3; D call uncertain. CDR1 SGHTA and CDR2 FQGTGA come from the germline V gene. V gave up 1 base and J gave up 0 bases, with 8 bases separating them. The CDR3 runs 15 residues. Here the CDR3 reads CASSLNPGSTDTQYF. The CDR3 DNA reads as TGTGCCAGCAGCTTAAACCCAGGCAGCACAGATACGCAGTATTTT.

The V gene is TRBV25-1, the J gene TRBJ1-1; tentatively, D is TRBD1 (6 bases). Looked up from germline, CDR1 is MGHDK and CDR2 is SYGVNS. V was clipped by 2 bases and J by 4 bases, with 8 bases between them. The CDR3 runs to 13 residues. The CDR3 protein is CASSEQGFTEAFF. In nucleotides, the CDR3 is TGTGCCAGCAGTGAACAGGGGTTCACTGAAGCTTTCTTT.

The chain links TRBV18 to TRBJ1-1; 8 bases map to TRBD1. With V trimmed by 2 bases and J by 6 bases, 5 bases remained unmatched. The CDR3 length is 14 residues. In germline, CDR1 is KGHSH, CDR2 LQKENI. The CDR3 loop is CASSPGQGNAEAFF. For the CDR3, the DNA is TGTGCCAGCTCACCAGGACAGGGTAACGCTGAAGCTTTCTTT.

This clone was picked up a small number of times. The genes are TRBV2 and TRBJ1-4; D perhaps matches TRBD1 (5 bases). Germline V gives CDR1 SNHLY, CDR2 FYNNEI. CDR3 size: 17 residues. Between the trimmed V and J ends, which lost 6 bases and 6 bases, there was a span of 23 bases. In nucleotides, the CDR3 is TGTGCCAGCAGCTCTCGGACAACCAACATGGATCATGAAAAACTGTTTTTT. Its protein product is CASSSRTTNMDHEKLFF.

The chain recombines TRBV28 with TRBJ1-5; the match to TRBD1 covers 8 bases. The germline V gene encodes CDR1 MDHEN and CDR2 SYDVKM. CDR3 length equals 16 residues. The V gene end was trimmed by 3 bases and the J gene end by 5 bases; junction bases not matched to a gene: 9. DNA for the CDR3: TGTGCCAGCAGTTTCCCGGACAGGGCCTGGGATCAGCCCCAGCATTTT. Residues: CASSFPDRAWDQPQHF.

DNA of the CDR3: TGCGCCAGCAGCTTGGGGACAGGGGGCTACAATGAGCAGTTCTTC. Encoded protein: CASSLGTGGYNEQFF. The chain has TRBV5-1 and TRBJ2-1; TRBD1 aligns across 10 bases. J was trimmed by 3 bases and V by 0 bases; bases with no gene match: 0. Germline V gene lookup returns CDR1 SGHRS and CDR2 YFSETQ. The CDR3 contains 15 residues.

The chain joins TRBV19 to TRBJ1-3; D unresolved. Trimming shortened V by 10 bases and J by 0 bases, and 16 bases separated the two germline ends. The CDR3 is made up of 15 amino acids. In germline, CDR1 is LNHDA, CDR2 SQIVND (reference sequence). The CDR3 protein is CATHPREPSGNTIYF. DNA for the CDR3: TGTGCCACACACCCCCGGGAGCCCTCTGGAAACACCATATATTTT.

The rearrangement uses TRBV7-9 and TRBJ1-2, with 9 bases fitting TRBD1. J was trimmed by 4 bases and V by 4 bases; bases with no gene match: 10. CDR1 is SEHNR and CDR2 is FQNEAQ in the germline V gene (reference sequence). The CDR3 sequence is 16 residues long. For the CDR3, the DNA is TGTGCCAGCAGCTCATGGGACAGGGCGGACCTCTATGGCTACACCTTC. Translation: CASSSWDRADLYGYTF.

V gene TRBV5-5 combines with J gene TRBJ1-5; D uncertain. There are 15 residues in the CDR3. The germline gives CDR1 SGHKS, CDR2 YYEKEE (reference sequence). The ends were cut back, 2 bases at V and 0 bases at J, with 9 bases in the middle. The CDR3 DNA reads TGTGCCAGCAGCTTAGGACTGACTAGCAATCAGCCCCAGCATTTT. Translation: CASSLGLTSNQPQHF.

The rearrangement links TRBV7-8 to TRBJ2-1, with 11 bases aligning to TRBD1. V dropped 5 bases and J dropped 9; count of bases not matched to a gene: 9. This CDR3 contains 15 residues. Germline-derived CDR1 and CDR2 are SGHVS and FQNEAQ. In DNA, the CDR3 is TGTGCCAGCAGCACGAGGGACAGGGGGTCTTCTGAGCAGTTCTTC. This gives the protein CASSTRDRGSSEQFF.

The rearrangement links TRBV11-2 to TRBJ1-1, with unresolved D. Looked up from germline, CDR1 is SGHAT and CDR2 is FQNNGV. The CDR3 spans 12 residues. Trimming pared 4 bases from V and 7 bases from J, leaving 10 bases between. DNA of the CDR3: TGTGCCAGCAGCTCCGTACAGAGTGAAGCTTTCTTT. It translates to CASSSVQSEAFF.

The chain combines TRBV23-1 with TRBJ2-1, with TRBD2 matching over 9 bases. TRBV23-1 is annotated as an ORF whose role is uncertain. J lost 1 base, V lost 3 bases, and 4 bases had no gene match. This CDR3 spans 16 amino acids. CDR3 region: CASSQPTSGSYNEQFF. CDR3 in DNA: TGCGCCAGCAGTCAGCCGACTAGCGGTTCCTACAATGAGCAGTTCTTC.

The chain employs TRBV7-8 and TRBJ2-1; no clear D. CDR1 and CDR2 (germline): SGHVS, FQNEAQ. Trimming cost V 1 base and J 8 bases, with 12 bases left between them. This CDR3 spans 14 amino acids. The CDR3 loop reads CASSLGAGLDEQFF. In nucleotides, the CDR3 is TGTGCCAGCAGCTTAGGGGCAGGCCTCGATGAGCAGTTCTTC.